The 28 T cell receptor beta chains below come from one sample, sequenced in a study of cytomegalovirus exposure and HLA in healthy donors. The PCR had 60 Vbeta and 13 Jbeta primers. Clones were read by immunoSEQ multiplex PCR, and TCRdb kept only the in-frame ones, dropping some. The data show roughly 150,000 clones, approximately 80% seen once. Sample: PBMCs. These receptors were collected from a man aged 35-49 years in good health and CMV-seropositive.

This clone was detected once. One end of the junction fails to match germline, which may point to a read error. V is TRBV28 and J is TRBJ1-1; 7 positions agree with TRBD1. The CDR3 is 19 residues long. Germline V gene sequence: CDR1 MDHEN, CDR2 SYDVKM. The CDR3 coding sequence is TGTGCCGGCAGTTTTTTCCCGGGGCTGACAGGGAGCATGAACACTGAAGCTTTCTTT. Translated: CAGSFFPGLTGSMNTEAFF.

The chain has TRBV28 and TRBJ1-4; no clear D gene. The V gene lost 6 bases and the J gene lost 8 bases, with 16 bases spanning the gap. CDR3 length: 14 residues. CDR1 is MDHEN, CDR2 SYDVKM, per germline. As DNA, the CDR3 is TGTGCCAGCAGGTTGGAGGGTGGGAGGGAAAAACTGTTTTTT. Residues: CASRLEGGREKLFF.

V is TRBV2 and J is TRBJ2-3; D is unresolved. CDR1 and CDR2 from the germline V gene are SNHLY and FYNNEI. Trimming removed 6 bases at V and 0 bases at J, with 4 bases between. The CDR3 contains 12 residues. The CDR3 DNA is TGTGCCAGCAGCGGGAGCACAGATACGCAGTATTTT. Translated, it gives CASSGSTDTQYF. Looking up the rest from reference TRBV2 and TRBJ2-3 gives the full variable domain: EPEVTQTPSHQVTQMGQEVILRCVPISNHLYFYWYRQILGQKVEFLVSFYNNEISEKSEIFDDQFSVERPDGSNFTLKIRSTKLEDSAMYFCASSGSTDTQYFGPGTRLTVL.

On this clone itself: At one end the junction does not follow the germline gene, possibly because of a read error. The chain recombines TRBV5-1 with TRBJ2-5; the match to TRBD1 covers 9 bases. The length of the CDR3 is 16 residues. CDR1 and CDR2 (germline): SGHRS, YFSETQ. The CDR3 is CAGSFEGTGIQETQYF. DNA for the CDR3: TGCGCCGGCAGCTTTGAGGGGACAGGGATCCAAGAGACCCAGTACTTC.

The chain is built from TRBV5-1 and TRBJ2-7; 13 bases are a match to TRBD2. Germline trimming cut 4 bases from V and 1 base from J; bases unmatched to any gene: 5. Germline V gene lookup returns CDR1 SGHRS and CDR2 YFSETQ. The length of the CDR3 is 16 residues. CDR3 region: CASSRGLAGYSYEQYF. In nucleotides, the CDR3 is TGCGCCAGCAGCCGGGGACTAGCGGGATATTCCTACGAGCAGTACTTC.

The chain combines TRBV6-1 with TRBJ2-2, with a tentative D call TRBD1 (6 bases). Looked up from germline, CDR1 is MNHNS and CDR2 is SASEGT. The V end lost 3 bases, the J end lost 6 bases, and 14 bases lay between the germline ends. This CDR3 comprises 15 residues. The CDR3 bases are TGTGCCAGCAGTGACACAAGGGGGTGGCCCGGGGAGCTGTTTTTT. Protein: CASSDTRGWPGELFF.

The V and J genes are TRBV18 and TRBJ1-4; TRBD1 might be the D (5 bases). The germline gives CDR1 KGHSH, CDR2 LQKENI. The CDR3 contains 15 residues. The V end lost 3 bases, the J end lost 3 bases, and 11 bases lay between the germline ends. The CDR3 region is CASSPQGGPNEKLFF. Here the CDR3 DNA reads TGTGCCAGCTCACCCCAGGGAGGACCTAATGAAAAACTGTTTTTT.

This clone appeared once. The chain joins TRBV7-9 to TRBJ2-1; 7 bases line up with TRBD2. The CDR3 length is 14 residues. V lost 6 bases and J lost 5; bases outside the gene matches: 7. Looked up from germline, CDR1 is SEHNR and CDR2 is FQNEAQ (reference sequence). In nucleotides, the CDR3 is TGTGCCAGCAGGAGAAGCGGGATTGACAATGAGCAGTTCTTC. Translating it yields CASRRSGIDNEQFF.

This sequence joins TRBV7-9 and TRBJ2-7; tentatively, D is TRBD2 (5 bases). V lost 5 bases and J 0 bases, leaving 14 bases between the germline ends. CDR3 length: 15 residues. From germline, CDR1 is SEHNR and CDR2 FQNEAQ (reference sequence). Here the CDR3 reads CASSPGWKSSYEQYF. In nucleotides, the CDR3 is TGTGCCAGCAGCCCGGGATGGAAGTCCTCCTACGAGCAGTACTTC.

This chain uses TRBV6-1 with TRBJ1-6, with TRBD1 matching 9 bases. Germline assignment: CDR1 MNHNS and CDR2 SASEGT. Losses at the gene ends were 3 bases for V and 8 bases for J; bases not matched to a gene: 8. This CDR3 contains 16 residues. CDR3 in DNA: TGTGCCAGCAGTGAGGGGACAGGGCGAGTCTATTCACCCCTCCACTTT. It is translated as CASSEGTGRVYSPLHF.

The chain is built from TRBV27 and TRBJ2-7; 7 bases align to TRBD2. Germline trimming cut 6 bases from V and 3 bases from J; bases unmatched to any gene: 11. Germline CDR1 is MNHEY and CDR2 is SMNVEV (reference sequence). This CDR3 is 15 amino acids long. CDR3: CASRVGGRDYYEQYF. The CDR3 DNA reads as TGTGCCAGCAGAGTTGGAGGGAGGGATTACTACGAGCAGTACTTC.

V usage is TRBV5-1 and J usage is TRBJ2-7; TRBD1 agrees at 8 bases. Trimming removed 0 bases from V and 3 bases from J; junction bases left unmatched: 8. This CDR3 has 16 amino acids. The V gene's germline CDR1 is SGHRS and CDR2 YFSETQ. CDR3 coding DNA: TGCGCCAGCAGCTTGGACGCCGGGACAGGCCTCTACGAGCAGTACTTC. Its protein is CASSLDAGTGLYEQYF.

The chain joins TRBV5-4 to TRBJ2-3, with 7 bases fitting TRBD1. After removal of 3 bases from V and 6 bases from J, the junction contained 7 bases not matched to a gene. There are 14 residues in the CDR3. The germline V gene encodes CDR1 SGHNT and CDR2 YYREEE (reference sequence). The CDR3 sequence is CASSSPEGADTQYF. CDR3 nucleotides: TGTGCCAGCAGCTCCCCCGAGGGGGCGGATACGCAGTATTTT.

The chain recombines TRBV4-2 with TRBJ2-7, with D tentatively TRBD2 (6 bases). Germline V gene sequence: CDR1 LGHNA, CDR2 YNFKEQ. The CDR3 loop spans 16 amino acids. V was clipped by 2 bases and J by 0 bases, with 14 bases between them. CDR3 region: CASSQSLASASYEQYF. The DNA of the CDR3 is TGTGCCAGCAGCCAATCCCTGGCTAGCGCCTCCTACGAGCAGTACTTC.

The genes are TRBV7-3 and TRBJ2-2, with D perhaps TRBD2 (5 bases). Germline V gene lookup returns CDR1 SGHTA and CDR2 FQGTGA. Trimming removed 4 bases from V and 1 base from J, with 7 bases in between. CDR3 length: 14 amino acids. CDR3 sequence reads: CASSYEGNTGELFF. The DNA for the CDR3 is TGTGCCAGCAGCTATGAGGGGAACACCGGGGAGCTGTTTTTT.

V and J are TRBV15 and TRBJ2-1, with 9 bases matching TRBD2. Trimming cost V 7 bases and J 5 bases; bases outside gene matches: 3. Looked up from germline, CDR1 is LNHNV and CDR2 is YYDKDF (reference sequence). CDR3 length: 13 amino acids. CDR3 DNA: TGTGCCACCACGGGACTAGCCGACAATGAGCAGTTCTTC. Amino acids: CATTGLADNEQFF.

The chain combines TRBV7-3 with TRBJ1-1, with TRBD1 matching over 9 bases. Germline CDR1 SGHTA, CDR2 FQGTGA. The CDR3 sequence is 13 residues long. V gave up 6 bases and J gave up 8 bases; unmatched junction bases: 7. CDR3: CASSPRQGGEAFF. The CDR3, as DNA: TGTGCCAGCAGTCCCCGACAGGGGGGCGAAGCTTTCTTT.

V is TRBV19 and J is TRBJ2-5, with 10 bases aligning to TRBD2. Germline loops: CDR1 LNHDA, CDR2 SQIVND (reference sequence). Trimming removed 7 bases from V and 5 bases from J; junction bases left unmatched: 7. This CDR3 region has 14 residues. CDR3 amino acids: CASNSGRVGETQYF. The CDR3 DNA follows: TGTGCCAGTAACAGCGGGAGGGTTGGGGAGACCCAGTACTTC.

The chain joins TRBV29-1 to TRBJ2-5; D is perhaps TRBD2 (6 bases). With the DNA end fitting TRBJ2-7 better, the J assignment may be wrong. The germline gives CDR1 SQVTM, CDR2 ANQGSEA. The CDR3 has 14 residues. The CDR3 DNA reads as TGCAGCGTTGGGAGGCCCGGAGGGACCTACGAGCAGTACTTC. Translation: CSVGRPGGTYEQYF.

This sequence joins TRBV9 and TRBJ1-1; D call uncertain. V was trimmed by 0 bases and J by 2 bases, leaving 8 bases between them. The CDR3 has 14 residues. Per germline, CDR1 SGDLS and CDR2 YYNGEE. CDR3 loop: CASSVGSVNTEAFF. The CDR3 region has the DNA TGTGCCAGCAGCGTAGGCAGCGTAAACACTGAAGCTTTCTTT.

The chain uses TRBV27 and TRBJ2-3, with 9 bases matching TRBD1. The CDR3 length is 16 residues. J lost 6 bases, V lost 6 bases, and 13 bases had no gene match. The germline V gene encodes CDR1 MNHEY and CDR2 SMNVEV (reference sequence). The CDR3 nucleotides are TGTGCCAGCAGCCGCAATTTAGGACAGGGGAGGGATACGCAGTATTTT. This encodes CASSRNLGQGRDTQYF.

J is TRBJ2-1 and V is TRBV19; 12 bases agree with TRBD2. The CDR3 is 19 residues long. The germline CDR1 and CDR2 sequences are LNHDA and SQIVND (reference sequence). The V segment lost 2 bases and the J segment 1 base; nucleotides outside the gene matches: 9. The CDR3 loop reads CASSITPQLAGGSYNEQFF. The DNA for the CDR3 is TGTGCCAGTAGTATAACCCCCCAGCTAGCGGGAGGGTCCTACAATGAGCAGTTCTTC.

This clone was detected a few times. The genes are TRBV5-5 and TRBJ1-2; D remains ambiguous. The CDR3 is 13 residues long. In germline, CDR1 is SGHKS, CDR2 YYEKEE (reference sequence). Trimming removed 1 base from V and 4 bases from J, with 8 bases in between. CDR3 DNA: TGTGCCAGCAGCTTGACGGTTTCCTATGGCTACACCTTC. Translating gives CASSLTVSYGYTF.

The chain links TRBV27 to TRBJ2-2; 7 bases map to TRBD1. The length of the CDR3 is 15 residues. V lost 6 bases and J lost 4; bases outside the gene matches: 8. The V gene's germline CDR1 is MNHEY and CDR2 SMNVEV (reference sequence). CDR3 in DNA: TGTGCCAGCAGCGGGACAGCTTGGGGCACCGGGGAGCTGTTTTTT. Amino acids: CASSGTAWGTGELFF.

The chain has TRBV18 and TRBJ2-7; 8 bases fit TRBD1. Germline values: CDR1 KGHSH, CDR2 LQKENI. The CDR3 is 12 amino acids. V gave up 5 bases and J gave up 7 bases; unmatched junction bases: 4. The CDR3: CASSDRGGEQYF. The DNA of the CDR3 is TGTGCCAGCTCAGACAGGGGTGGGGAGCAGTACTTC.

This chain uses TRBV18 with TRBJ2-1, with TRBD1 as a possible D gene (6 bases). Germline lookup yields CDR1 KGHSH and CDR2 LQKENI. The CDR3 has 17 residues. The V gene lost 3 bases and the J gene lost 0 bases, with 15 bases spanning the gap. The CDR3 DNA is TGTGCCAGCTCACCTACGCTCACAGGGCCCTCCTACAATGAGCAGTTCTTC. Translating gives CASSPTLTGPSYNEQFF.

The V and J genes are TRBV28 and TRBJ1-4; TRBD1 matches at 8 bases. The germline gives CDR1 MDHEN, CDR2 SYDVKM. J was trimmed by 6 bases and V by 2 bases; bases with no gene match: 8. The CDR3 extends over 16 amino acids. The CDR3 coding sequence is TGTGCCAGCAGTTTAAAATGGACGGACAGGGATGAAAAACTGTTTTTT. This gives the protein CASSLKWTDRDEKLFF.

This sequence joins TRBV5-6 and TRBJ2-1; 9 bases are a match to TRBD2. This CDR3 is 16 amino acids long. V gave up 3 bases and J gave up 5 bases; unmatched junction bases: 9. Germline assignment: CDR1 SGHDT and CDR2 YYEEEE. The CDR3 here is CASSSTGTSRNNEQFF. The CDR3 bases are TGTGCCAGCAGCTCCACCGGGACTAGCAGAAACAATGAGCAGTTCTTC.